This TCR beta chain is drawn from a study of blood T cell repertoires in COVID-19. Here immunoSEQ multiplex PCR was the method, and the copy in TCRdb shows in-frame clones only, minus some. The sample includes around 100,000 clones, around 84% of them seen just once. Trimming at V came to 5 bases and at J to 10 bases, leaving 11 bases not matched to a gene. CDR3 length: 15 residues. Germline values: CDR1 SGHNT, CDR2 YENEEA. The receptor comes from a woman in her forties with acute or convalescent COVID-19. The chain couples TRBV11-3 to TRBJ2-1, with TRBD1 identical over 10 bases. The material sequenced was peripheral blood. CDR3 sequence reads: CASSAHGTGVGEQFF. The CDR3 DNA sequence: TGTGCCAGCAGCGCTCATGGGACAGGGGTTGGGGAGCAGTTCTTC.